These 25 T cell receptor beta chains originate from one sample sequenced in a study of T cells in Graves' hyperthyroidism and ophthalmopathy. Amplified TCR beta CDR3 regions derived from RNA transcripts. The HTBI set primed first-round TCR CDR3 RT-PCR. TCRdb re-called the multiplex PCR reads with MiXCR, one entry per CDR3 protein. The sample comprises approximately 600,000 distinct CDR3 sequences, about 20% of which are singletons, and about 35% rests with the top ten. Sequencing was carried out using blood. These receptors all come from a man younger than 40 with Graves' ophthalmopathy.

The chain is built from TRBV4-1 and TRBJ1-1; no clear D gene. V lost 4 bases to trimming and J lost 8 bases, with 14 bases between them. The CDR3 covers 13 residues. Germline V CDR1 and CDR2: MGHRA, YSYEKL. As DNA, the CDR3 is TGCGCCAGCAGCCGGGATTTGGCGGACGAAGCTTTCTTT. Residues: CASSRDLADEAFF.

This clonotype was seen at least ten times. V and J are TRBV5-1 and TRBJ1-1; D gene uncertain. V shed 4 bases and J shed 4 bases, with 17 bases lying between them. The CDR3 consists of 15 residues. Per germline, CDR1 SGHRS and CDR2 YFSETQ. Written as DNA, the CDR3 is TGCGCCAGCAGCGGGTGGGGAGGACCGCCCACTGAAGCTTTCTTT. The encoded protein is CASSGWGGPPTEAFF. The full variable domain, in which reference TRBV5-1 and TRBJ1-1 provide the parts outside the CDR3, is KAGVTQTPRYLIKTRGQQVTLSCSPISGHRSVSWYQQTPGQGLQFLFEYFSETQRNKGNFPGRFSGRQFSNSRSEMNVSTLELGDSALYLCASSGWGGPPTEAFFGQGTRLTVV.

The chain has TRBV18 and TRBJ2-7, with 8 bases fitting TRBD1. The CDR3 is made up of 17 amino acids. Germline CDR1 reads KGHSH; CDR2 reads LQKENI. The V and J ends lost 2 bases and 3 bases, in that order; junction bases with no gene match: 12. The CDR3 spells CASSPNPRTGYDYEQYF. The CDR3 DNA reads as TGTGCCAGCTCACCAAACCCTCGGACAGGGTATGACTACGAGCAGTACTTC.

This chain joins TRBV12-3 or TRBV12-4 and TRBJ2-2; D not resolved. This CDR3 contains 14 residues. Trimming shortened V by 7 bases and J by 2 bases, and 11 bases separated the two germline ends. The CDR3: CASNMGINTGELFF. CDR3 nucleotide sequence: TGTGCCAGCAACATGGGGATTAACACCGGGGAGCTGTTTTTT.

In its sample, this clonotype was seen many times. This chain joins TRBV28 and TRBJ2-1; D gene uncertain. Trimming shortened V by 7 bases and J by 2 bases, and 12 bases separated the two germline ends. Germline CDR1 MDHEN, CDR2 SYDVKM. The CDR3 length is 14 residues. The DNA for the CDR3 is TGTGCCAGCAAGAGGCGTGCCACCTACAATGAGCAGTTCTTC. This codes for CASKRRATYNEQFF.

This clonotype was seen more than once but under ten times. The chain couples TRBV9 to TRBJ2-3, with unresolved D. Per the germline V gene, CDR1 is SGDLS and CDR2 is YYNGEE. The CDR3 has 15 residues. V lost 2 bases and J lost 1, with 11 bases in between. Here the CDR3 DNA reads TGTGCCAGCAGCGTTACCCTCGACCGCACAGATACGCAGTATTTT. It encodes CASSVTLDRTDTQYF.

This chain uses TRBV6-9 with TRBJ2-1; 13 nucleotides agree with TRBD2. CDR1 is MNHGY and CDR2 is SVAAGI in the germline V gene. The CDR3 is made up of 16 amino acids. Unmatched junction bases numbered 6, after V lost 3 bases and J lost 7 bases. DNA of the CDR3: TGTGCCAGCAGTTACCCAGAGACTAGCGGGAGGAATGAGCAGTTCTTC. This gives the protein CASSYPETSGRNEQFF.

This clonotype was detected a few times. This chain joins TRBV15 and TRBJ2-1; D is uncertain. Trimming removed 0 bases from V and 7 bases from J, with 4 bases in between. The germline CDR1 and CDR2 sequences are LNHNV and YYDKDF (reference sequence). The CDR3 runs 12 residues. CDR3 DNA sequence: TGTGCCACCAGCAGAGAACCTAATGAGCAGTTCTTC. Residues: CATSREPNEQFF. Variable domain in full (rest from reference TRBV15 and TRBJ2-1): DAMVIQNPRYQVTQFGKPVTLSCSQTLNHNVMYWYQQKSSQAPKLLFHYYDKDFNNEADTPDNFQSRRPNTSFCFLDIRSPGLGDTAMYLCATSREPNEQFFGPGTRLTVL.

This clonotype was detected ten times or more. This CDR3 is CASDRGPGQPQHF. CDR3 DNA sequence: TGTGCCAGCGACAGGGGGCCGGGGCAGCCCCAGCATTTT. The rearrangement links TRBV2 to TRBJ1-5; 10 nucleotides agree with TRBD1. CDR1 is SNHLY, CDR2 FYNNEI, per germline. The J segment lost 7 bases and the V segment lost 8 bases, leaving 5 bases of the junction unmatched. This CDR3 has 13 amino acids.

The V and J genes are TRBV12-3 or TRBV12-4 and TRBJ2-1, with 7 nucleotides matching TRBD2. Trimming took 11 bases from V and 8 from J; bases not matched to a gene: 18. The CDR3 has 15 amino acids. In DNA form, the CDR3 reads TGTGCCGTCTTACGGAGGACTAGGTGGGACGATGAGCAGTTCTTC. Protein product: CAVLRRTRWDDEQFF.

This clonotype was recorded a few times. V usage is TRBV19 and J usage is TRBJ2-1, with 14 positions matching TRBD2. This CDR3 spans 17 amino acids. Germline CDR1 LNHDA, CDR2 SQIVND (reference sequence). Trimming took 3 bases from V and 5 from J; bases not matched to a gene: 6. The CDR3 DNA is TGTGCCAGTAGTATCAGTAGACTAGCGGGAGGGGACAATGAGCAGTTCTTC. Encoded protein: CASSISRLAGGDNEQFF. The full variable domain, its missing parts supplied by reference TRBV19 and TRBJ2-1, is DGGITQSPKYLFRKEGQNVTLSCEQNLNHDAMYWYRQDPGQGLRLIYYSQIVNDFQKGDIAEGYSVSREKKESFPLTVTSAQKNPTAFYLCASSISRLAGGDNEQFFGPGTRLTVL.

This clonotype was recorded a few times. This sequence joins TRBV5-1 and TRBJ2-1; 9 bases line up with TRBD1. Per germline, CDR1 SGHRS and CDR2 YFSETQ. Losses at the gene ends were 1 base for V and 6 bases for J; bases not matched to a gene: 5. The CDR3 has 15 residues. The CDR3 DNA follows: TGCGCCAGCAGCTTGTTTCCGGGACAGGGCAATGAGCAGTTCTTC. This translates into CASSLFPGQGNEQFF.

The J gene is TRBJ1-5, the V gene TRBV19; no reliable D call. CDR1 is LNHDA, CDR2 SQIVND, per germline (reference sequence). The CDR3 consists of 12 residues. The V and J ends lost 8 bases and 7 bases respectively, with 12 bases between them. The CDR3 coding sequence is TGTGCCAGTCTCCGGATGGGGCAGCCCCAGCATTTT. Translation gives CASLRMGQPQHF.

This clonotype was counted ten times or more. The gene calls are TRBV18 and TRBJ1-4; D is unresolved. Germline V CDR1 and CDR2: KGHSH, LQKENI. CDR3 length equals 15 residues. The V end was cut by 7 bases, the J end by 2 bases, with 14 bases between. CDR3 in amino acids: CASCDRRSTNEKLFF. As DNA, the CDR3 is TGTGCCAGCTGCGACCGGCGGTCGACTAATGAAAAACTGTTTTTT. Combining the CDR3 with reference TRBV18 and TRBJ1-4 gives the whole variable domain NAGVMQNPRHLVRRRGQEARLRCSPMKGHSHVYWYRQLPEEGLKFMVYLQKENIIDESGMPKERFSAEFPKEGPSILRIQQVVRGDSAAYFCASCDRRSTNEKLFFGSGTQLSVL.

The chain carries TRBV10-1 and TRBJ1-1, with D tentatively TRBD1 (5 bases). Germline V CDR1 and CDR2: WNHNN, SYGVQD (reference sequence). This CDR3 is built from 13 residues. V lost 6 bases and J lost 0, with 8 bases in between. The CDR3 spells CASRQDLNTEAFF. In DNA form, the CDR3 reads TGCGCCAGCAGACAGGACCTGAACACTGAAGCTTTCTTT.

DNA for the CDR3: TGCAGTGCTAGGGACAGCAGAGCAGATACGCAGTATTTT. This encodes CSARDSRADTQYF. This chain joins TRBV20-1 and TRBJ2-3; maybe TRBD1 (6 bases). The germline V gene encodes CDR1 DFQATT and CDR2 SNEGSKA (reference sequence). The CDR3 length is 13 residues. The V end was cut by 3 bases, the J end by 4 bases, with 11 bases between.

This clonotype was counted between two and nine times. This chain uses TRBV5-6 with TRBJ2-5; TRBD2 matches 8 bases. The germline V gene encodes CDR1 SGHDT and CDR2 YYEEEE. The length of the CDR3 is 15 residues. Trimming took 0 bases from V and 4 from J; bases not matched to a gene: 5. CDR3 coding DNA: TGTGCCAGCAGCTTGGCCGCTAGCGGGCCAGAGACCCAGTACTTC. This encodes CASSLAASGPETQYF.

The J gene is TRBJ2-1, the V gene TRBV4-1; 14 nucleotides line up with TRBD2. The CDR3 is made up of 17 amino acids. Germline assignment: CDR1 MGHRA and CDR2 YSYEKL. Germline trimming cut 2 bases from V and 8 bases from J; bases unmatched to any gene: 8. In DNA, the CDR3 is TGCGCCAGCAGCCAATTTTTTGGGACTAGCGGGAGCGATGAGCAGTTCTTC. It codes for CASSQFFGTSGSDEQFF.

Many counts were recorded for this clonotype. The chain uses TRBV28 and TRBJ2-1; D might be TRBD1 (7 bases). CDR1 and CDR2 (germline): MDHEN, SYDVKM. The CDR3 has 13 amino acids. V lost 5 bases to trimming and J lost 7 bases, with 12 bases between them. The CDR3 nucleotides read TGTGCCAGCAGTCTACAGGGGAGGAATGAGCAGTTCTTC. This gives the protein CASSLQGRNEQFF.

The genes are TRBV2 and TRBJ2-3; 7 bases agree with TRBD2. The CDR3 covers 15 residues. Germline trimming cut 11 bases from V and 0 bases from J; bases unmatched to any gene: 11. Germline V gene sequence: CDR1 SNHLY, CDR2 FYNNEI. The CDR3 sequence: CASTPREGSTDTQYF. CDR3 nucleotides: TGTGCCTCGACGCCGAGGGAGGGAAGCACAGATACGCAGTATTTT.

J is TRBJ1-2 and V is TRBV12-3 or TRBV12-4; no clear D. Trimming took 1 base from V and 8 from J, leaving 11 bases between them. CDR3 length equals 13 residues. This CDR3 is CASSLGQLEGYTF. CDR3 DNA: TGTGCCAGCAGTTTAGGGCAACTGGAAGGCTACACCTTC.

The gene calls are TRBV7-3 and TRBJ2-1; D is unclear. The CDR3 has 15 amino acids. Trimming removed 3 bases from V and 0 bases from J, with 9 bases in between. CDR1 is SGHTA and CDR2 is FQGTGA in the germline V gene. In nucleotides, the CDR3 is TGTGCCAGCAGCTTCAGGCATAGCTCCTACAATGAGCAGTTCTTC. As protein: CASSFRHSSYNEQFF.

This rearrangement joins TRBV6-1 to TRBJ1-3; TRBD1 might be the D (6 bases). Germline CDR1 is MNHNS and CDR2 is SASEGT. Trimming stripped 0 bases from V and 2 bases from J, with 11 bases between. This CDR3 contains 16 residues. The CDR3 DNA sequence: TGTGCCAGCAGTGAAGCGCTGGGGGCCACTGGAAACACCATATATTTT. Encoded protein: CASSEALGATGNTIYF.

The chain links TRBV6-2 or TRBV6-3 to TRBJ2-5; D is uncertain. V was shortened by 2 bases and J by 7 bases, with 8 bases between the two germline ends. Per the germline V gene, CDR1 is MNHEY and CDR2 is SVGEGT. The CDR3 loop spans 12 amino acids. DNA of the CDR3: TGTGCCAGCAGTTACGATCTGGGGACCCAGTACTTC. It encodes CASSYDLGTQYF.

This clonotype was counted only a few times. The chain carries TRBV9 and TRBJ2-7; D remains ambiguous. This CDR3 spans 14 amino acids. V lost 3 bases and J 2 bases, leaving 12 bases between the germline ends. CDR1 is SGDLS, CDR2 YYNGEE, per germline. CDR3 nucleotide sequence: TGTGCCAGCAGCGGTGGTTGGCAGCCCTACGAGCAGTACTTC. Translating gives CASSGGWQPYEQYF.